A single sample is the source of the 17 T cell receptor beta chains below, sequenced in a study of early T cells in non-severe SARS-CoV-2 infection. One entry per CDR3 protein results from TCRdb running MiXCR on the 5' RACE reads. The sample records around 61,000 distinct CDR3 sequences, approximately 12% being singletons. The sequenced sample was whole blood. These receptors all come from an adult who was a healthcare worker with PCR-confirmed SARS-CoV-2 infection or an uninfected control (not recorded which).

The genes are TRBV15 and TRBJ2-7; TRBD2 matches at 10 bases. V shed 0 bases, J shed 7 bases, and the junction held 6 bases outside the gene matches. The CDR3 is 15 amino acids. The germline gives CDR1 LNHNV, CDR2 YYDKDF (reference sequence). This CDR3 reads CATSRDLAGAREQYF. CDR3 in DNA: TGTGCCACCAGCAGAGATCTAGCGGGAGCACGTGAGCAGTACTTC.

The chain carries TRBV20-1 and TRBJ1-1, with TRBD1 as a possible D gene (5 bases). The germline gives CDR1 DFQATT, CDR2 SNEGSKA (reference sequence). The CDR3 sequence is 12 residues long. V was pared by 4 bases and J by 1 base, with 7 bases between. The CDR3 loop reads CSAMTANTEAFF. CDR3 DNA sequence: TGCAGTGCTATGACAGCGAACACTGAAGCTTTCTTT.

This clonotype was seen a few times. The rearrangement uses TRBV6-6 and TRBJ1-2; 9 positions agree with TRBD1. Germline CDR1 MNHNY, CDR2 SVGAGI (reference sequence). CDR3 size: 11 residues. Germline trimming cut 6 bases from V and 10 bases from J; bases unmatched to any gene: 3. The CDR3 bases are TGTGCCAGCAGAACAGGGGGCCCCTACACCTTC. Its translation: CASRTGGPYTF.

The chain joins TRBV5-4 to TRBJ2-3; D call uncertain. Trimming left V 0 bases short and J 0 bases short, with 8 bases between. Germline CDR1 is SGHNT and CDR2 is YYREEE (reference sequence). The CDR3 runs to 15 residues. The CDR3 loop reads CASSLARPSTDTQYF. The CDR3 nucleotides read TGTGCCAGCAGCTTGGCCAGGCCGAGCACAGATACGCAGTATTTT. Full variable domain (missing parts from reference TRBV5-4 and TRBJ2-3): ETGVTQSPTHLIKTRGQQVTLRCSSQSGHNTVSWYQQALGQGPQFIFQYYREEENGRGNFPPRFSGLQFPNYSSELNVNALELDDSALYLCASSLARPSTDTQYFGPGTRLTVL.

The chain links TRBV19 to TRBJ2-3, with TRBD2 identical over 10 bases. The V segment lost 1 base and the J segment 3 bases; nucleotides outside the gene matches: 4. CDR1 is LNHDA and CDR2 is SQIVND in the germline V gene (reference sequence). This CDR3 has 16 amino acids. CDR3 DNA sequence: TGTGCCAGTAGTATAGGTAGCGGGAGGATGACAGATACGCAGTATTTT. It encodes CASSIGSGRMTDTQYF.

The chain is built from TRBV2 and TRBJ2-1, with 11 nucleotides matching TRBD2. The V gene end was trimmed by 6 bases and the J gene end by 10 bases; junction bases not matched to a gene: 17. In germline, CDR1 is SNHLY, CDR2 FYNNEI. The CDR3 has 17 residues. The CDR3 region is CASSGLYDSGRAREQFF. The DNA of the CDR3 is TGTGCCAGCAGCGGGCTTTATGATAGCGGGAGGGCCAGGGAGCAGTTCTTC.

V and J are TRBV7-2 and TRBJ1-2; the match to TRBD1 covers 11 bases. The CDR3 extends over 17 amino acids. Germline lookup yields CDR1 SGHTA and CDR2 FQGNSA. V lost 4 bases to trimming and J lost 0 bases; unmatched junction nucleotides: 7. The CDR3 region has the DNA TGTGCCAGCAGCTCAACTGGGACAGGGGGACCTAACTATGGCTACACCTTC. It translates to CASSSTGTGGPNYGYTF.

The chain carries TRBV10-3 and TRBJ1-1, with 9 bases fitting TRBD1. This CDR3 is built from 12 residues. Germline trimming cut 8 bases from V and 3 bases from J; bases unmatched to any gene: 1. Germline CDR1 ENHRY, CDR2 SYGVKD. The CDR3 coding sequence is TGTGCCATCCGGGACAGGGACACTGAAGCTTTCTTT. It translates to CAIRDRDTEAFF.

The chain recombines TRBV11-3 with TRBJ2-3; 10 bases fit TRBD1. Germline V gene lookup returns CDR1 SGHNT and CDR2 YENEEA. The CDR3 has 16 residues. V lost 0 bases and J lost 2; bases outside the gene matches: 2. The CDR3 is CASSLEGTGVTDTQYF. Written as DNA, the CDR3 is TGTGCCAGCAGCTTAGAAGGGACAGGGGTCACAGATACGCAGTATTTT.

At least ten counts were recorded for this clonotype. This chain joins TRBV7-3 and TRBJ2-2; possible D gene TRBD1, 5 bases. Deletions cut 6 bases from V and 5 bases from J, with 10 bases between. In germline, CDR1 is SGHTA, CDR2 FQGTGA. The CDR3 loop spans 13 amino acids. The CDR3, as DNA: TGTGCCAGCAGTAATGACAGAACCGGGGAGCTGTTTTTT. Its protein is CASSNDRTGELFF.

This clonotype was observed many times. This chain links TRBV20-1 with TRBJ2-2; D possibly matches TRBD1 or TRBD2 (5 bases each). The CDR3 is 13 residues long. V was pared by 3 bases and J by 3 bases, with 8 bases between. The germline V gene encodes CDR1 DFQATT and CDR2 SNEGSKA (reference sequence). The CDR3 spells CSARGPYTGELFF. In DNA, the CDR3 is TGCAGTGCTAGGGGACCTTACACCGGGGAGCTGTTTTTT.

This clonotype was found many times. The V gene is TRBV18, the J gene TRBJ1-2, with 7 bases aligning to TRBD1. The CDR3 sequence is 14 residues long. V dropped 3 bases and J dropped 2; count of bases not matched to a gene: 3. Germline CDR1 is KGHSH and CDR2 is LQKENI. The CDR3 loop is CASSPWDSNYGYTF. The CDR3, as DNA: TGTGCCAGCTCACCCTGGGACAGCAACTATGGCTACACCTTC.

This clonotype was seen repeatedly, ten times or more. J is TRBJ1-4 and V is TRBV2, with D hard to call. This CDR3 comprises 14 residues. The V gene's germline CDR1 is SNHLY and CDR2 FYNNEI. V was clipped by 5 bases and J by 4 bases, with 11 bases between them. CDR3 in amino acids: CASSLYVLNEKLFF. CDR3 DNA sequence: TGTGCCAGCAGTCTATACGTGCTTAATGAAAAACTGTTTTTT. Full variable domain (outside the CDR3, taken from reference TRBV2 and TRBJ1-4): EPEVTQTPSHQVTQMGQEVILRCVPISNHLYFYWYRQILGQKVEFLVSFYNNEISEKSEIFDDQFSVERPDGSNFTLKIRSTKLEDSAMYFCASSLYVLNEKLFFGSGTQLSVL.

The CDR3 coding sequence is TGTGCCAGCAGTGGGGACAGGGCAAGCAATGAGCAGTTCTTC. Protein: CASSGDRASNEQFF. The gene calls are TRBV2 and TRBJ2-1, with TRBD1 identical over 9 bases. The CDR3 sequence is 14 residues long. V trimming: 4 bases; J trimming: 6 bases; junction bases outside the gene matches: 4. Germline CDR1 is SNHLY and CDR2 is FYNNEI.

The chain is built from TRBV3-1 and TRBJ1-1; 10 bases match TRBD1. The length of the CDR3 is 16 residues. V was pared by 1 base and J by 4 bases, with 6 bases of the junction left unmatched. From germline, CDR1 is LGHDT and CDR2 YNNKEL (reference sequence). CDR3 protein: CASSQGGQGSSTEAFF. The DNA for the CDR3 is TGTGCCAGCAGCCAAGGGGGACAGGGGTCGAGCACTGAAGCTTTCTTT.

This clonotype was observed many times. J is TRBJ1-5 and V is TRBV5-4; 10 bases match TRBD1. Germline trimming cut 1 base from V and 5 bases from J; bases unmatched to any gene: 6. CDR1 SGHNT and CDR2 YYREEE come from the germline V gene (reference sequence). The CDR3 sequence is 16 residues long. The CDR3 loop is CASSLTGTGEHQPQHF. In DNA, the CDR3 is TGTGCCAGCAGCTTGACCGGGACAGGGGAGCATCAGCCCCAGCATTTT.

This clonotype has at least ten counts. This chain uses TRBV7-9 with TRBJ2-1, with unresolved D. Germline loops: CDR1 SEHNR, CDR2 FQNEAQ (reference sequence). The CDR3 is 12 amino acids. V was shortened by 5 bases and J by 8 bases, with 10 bases between the two germline ends. CDR3: CASSPAGHEQFF. The CDR3 coding sequence is TGTGCCAGCAGCCCCGCCGGCCATGAGCAGTTCTTC.